This is a list of T cell receptor beta chains from one sample in a study of T-cell reconstitution after alpha-beta-depleted transplantation in children. MiXCR, applied by TCRdb to the PCR reads, yields one record per CDR3 protein. Of hundreds of thousands of distinct CDR3 sequences detected, roughly 14% appear once; the ten largest clones hold 0.79%. The source material was PBMCs, sampled before TCRalphabeta/CD19-depleted stem cell transplant. The receptors were gathered from a girl aged 2-10 years with congenital amegakaryocytic thrombocytopenia, due to receive a stem cell transplant. Each CDR3 is given with its conserved first and last residue. The D gene is left open where the match is weak. Some rows mark clone size as missing; the rest say once, few, many or name a class of expanded clone.

V: TRBV11-2; J: TRBJ1-2; size: few; D: -; DNA: TGTGCCAGCAGCTTAGTCCCAGGGACCTATGGCTACACCTTC; CDR3: CASSLVPGTYGYTF
V: TRBV12-3/TRBV12-4; J: TRBJ2-3; size: many; D: -; DNA: TGTGCCAGCAGTTTTCTGAGTGTCCCAGATACGCAGTATTTT; CDR3: CASSFLSVPDTQYF
V: TRBV9; J: TRBJ1-1; size: many; D: -; DNA: TGTGCCAGCAGCTCCCTCGGACAGCTCACTGAAGCTTTCTTT; CDR3: CASSSLGQLTEAFF
V: TRBV12-3/TRBV12-4; J: TRBJ2-5; size: many; D: -; DNA: TGTGCCAGCAGTTTAGGCGCAGTAGGGACCCAGTACTTC; CDR3: CASSLGAVGTQYF
V: TRBV30; J: TRBJ2-1; size: -; D: -; DNA: TGTGCCTGGAGTGGAACCCCGGACGTGCCTACGTGGGATGAGCAGTTCTTC; CDR3: CAWSGTPDVPTWDEQFF
V: TRBV20-1; J: TRBJ1-2; size: many; D: -; DNA: TGCAGTGCTCCCCCCTACACCTTC; CDR3: CSAPPYTF
V: TRBV12-3/TRBV12-4; J: TRBJ2-7; size: many; D: TRBD2; DNA: TGTGCCAGCAGGCTATTACTAGCGGGAGGGCATGAGCAGTACTTC; CDR3: CASRLLLAGGHEQYF
V: TRBV5-5; J: TRBJ2-1; size: -; D: TRBD1; DNA: TGTGCCAGCAGCGGCGGGACAGGGGTGAGGGATGAGCAGTTCTTC; CDR3: CASSGGTGVRDEQFF
V: TRBV5-1; J: TRBJ2-1; size: many; D: TRBD1; DNA: TGCGCCAGCAGGACGGGACAGGAATACAATGAGCAGTTCTTC; CDR3: CASRTGQEYNEQFF
V: TRBV14; J: TRBJ2-3; size: many; D: -; DNA: TGTGCCAGCAGCCAAGATCCCGCAGGCACCAGCACAGATACGCAGTATTTT; CDR3: CASSQDPAGTSTDTQYF
V: TRBV11-2; J: TRBJ2-1; size: -; D: TRBD2; DNA: TGTGCCAGCAGGCTCGGGGCGGGAGCATCAAGTGAGCAGTTCTTC; CDR3: CASRLGAGASSEQFF
V: TRBV2; J: TRBJ2-3; size: few; D: -; DNA: TGTGCCAGCAGTGCCGGCGAGGGGGATACGCAGTATTTT; CDR3: CASSAGEGDTQYF
V: TRBV5-1; J: TRBJ2-1; size: many; D: -; DNA: TGCGCCAGCAGGAGGGACATCTACAATGAGCAGTTCTTC; CDR3: CASRRDIYNEQFF